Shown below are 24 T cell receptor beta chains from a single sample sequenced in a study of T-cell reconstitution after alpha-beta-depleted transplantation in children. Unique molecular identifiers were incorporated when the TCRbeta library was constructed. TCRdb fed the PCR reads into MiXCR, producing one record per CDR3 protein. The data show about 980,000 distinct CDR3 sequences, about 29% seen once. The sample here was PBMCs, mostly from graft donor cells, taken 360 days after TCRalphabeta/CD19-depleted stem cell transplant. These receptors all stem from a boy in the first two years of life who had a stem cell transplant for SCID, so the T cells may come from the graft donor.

CDR3 residues: CASKRLAAPLSSYNEQFF. The CDR3 DNA reads TGTGCCAGCAAGCGACTAGCGGCGCCCCTGAGCTCCTACAATGAGCAGTTCTTC. The rearrangement joins TRBV12-3 or TRBV12-4 to TRBJ2-1; 9 bases map to TRBD2. The CDR3 extends over 18 amino acids. The V gene end was trimmed by 7 bases and the J gene end by 0 bases; junction bases not matched to a gene: 13.

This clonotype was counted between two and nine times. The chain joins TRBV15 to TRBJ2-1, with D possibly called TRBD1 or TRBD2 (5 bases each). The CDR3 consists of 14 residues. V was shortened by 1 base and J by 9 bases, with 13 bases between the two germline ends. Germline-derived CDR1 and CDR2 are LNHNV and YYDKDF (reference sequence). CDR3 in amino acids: CATSRASGTTEQFF. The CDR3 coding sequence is TGTGCCACCAGCAGAGCATCCGGGACCACTGAGCAGTTCTTC.

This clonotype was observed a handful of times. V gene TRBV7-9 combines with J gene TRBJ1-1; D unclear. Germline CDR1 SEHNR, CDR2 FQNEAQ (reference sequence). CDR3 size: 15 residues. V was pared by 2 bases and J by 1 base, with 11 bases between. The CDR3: CASSLQGKGNTEAFF. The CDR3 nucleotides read TGTGCCAGCAGCTTACAAGGGAAGGGGAACACTGAAGCTTTCTTT.

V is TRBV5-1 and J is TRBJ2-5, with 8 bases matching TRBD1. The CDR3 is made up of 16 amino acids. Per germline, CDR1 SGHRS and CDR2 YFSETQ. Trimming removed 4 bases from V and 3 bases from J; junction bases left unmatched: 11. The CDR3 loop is CASSIPSDRVKETQYF. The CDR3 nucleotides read TGCGCCAGCAGCATCCCCTCGGACAGGGTAAAAGAGACCCAGTACTTC.

The CDR3 DNA sequence: TGTGCCAGCACCCCTCTGGCTAGCGGGGGCTACAATGAGCAGTTCTTC. Its translation is CASTPLASGGYNEQFF. The V call is TRBV6-2 or TRBV6-3, the J call TRBJ2-1; 10 bases fit TRBD2. The CDR3 consists of 16 residues. The V and J ends lost 7 bases and 3 bases, in that order; junction bases with no gene match: 9. The V gene's germline CDR1 is MNHEY and CDR2 SVGEGT.

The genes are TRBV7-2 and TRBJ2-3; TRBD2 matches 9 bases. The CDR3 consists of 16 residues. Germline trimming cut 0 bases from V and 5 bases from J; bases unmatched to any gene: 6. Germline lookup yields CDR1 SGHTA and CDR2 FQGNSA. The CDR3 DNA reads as TGTGCCAGCAGCTTAGCGGGGCGGGGGGGCAGAGATACGCAGTATTTT. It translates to CASSLAGRGGRDTQYF.

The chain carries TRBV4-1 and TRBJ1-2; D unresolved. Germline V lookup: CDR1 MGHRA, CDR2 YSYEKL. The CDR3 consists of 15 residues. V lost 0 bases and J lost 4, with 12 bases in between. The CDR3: CASSQDMRDPYGYTF. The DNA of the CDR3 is TGCGCCAGCAGCCAAGATATGCGGGATCCCTATGGCTACACCTTC.

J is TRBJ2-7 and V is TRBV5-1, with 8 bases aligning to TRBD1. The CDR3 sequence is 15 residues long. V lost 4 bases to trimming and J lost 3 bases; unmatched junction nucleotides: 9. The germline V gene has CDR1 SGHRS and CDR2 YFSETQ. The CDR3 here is CASSPKDRGFYEQYF. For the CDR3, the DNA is TGCGCCAGCAGCCCCAAAGACAGGGGTTTCTACGAGCAGTACTTC.

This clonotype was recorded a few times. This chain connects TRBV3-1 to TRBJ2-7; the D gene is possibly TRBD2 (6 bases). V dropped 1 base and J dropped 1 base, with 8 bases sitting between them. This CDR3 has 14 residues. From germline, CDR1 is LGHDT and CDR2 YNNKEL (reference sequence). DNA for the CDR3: TGTGCCAGCAGCCAAGGGGAGGCGTCCTACGAGCAGTACTTC. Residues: CASSQGEASYEQYF.

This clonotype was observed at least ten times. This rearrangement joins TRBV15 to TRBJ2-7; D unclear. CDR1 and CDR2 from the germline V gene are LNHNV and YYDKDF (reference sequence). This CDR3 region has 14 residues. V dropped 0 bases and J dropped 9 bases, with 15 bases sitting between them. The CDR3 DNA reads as TGTGCCACCAGCAGAGATAAGGGTTCGATCAGGCAGTACTTC. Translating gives CATSRDKGSIRQYF. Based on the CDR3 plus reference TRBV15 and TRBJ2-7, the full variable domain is DAMVIQNPRYQVTQFGKPVTLSCSQTLNHNVMYWYQQKSSQAPKLLFHYYDKDFNNEADTPDNFQSRRPNTSFCFLDIRSPGLGDTAMYLCATSRDKGSIRQYFGPGTRLTVT.

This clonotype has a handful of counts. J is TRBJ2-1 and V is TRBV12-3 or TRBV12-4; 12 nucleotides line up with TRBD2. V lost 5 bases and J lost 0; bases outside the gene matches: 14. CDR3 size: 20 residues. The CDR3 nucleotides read TGTGCCAGCAGTCAGATACCACTAGCGGGGGGCTTAAGCTCCTACAATGAGCAGTTCTTC. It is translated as CASSQIPLAGGLSSYNEQFF.

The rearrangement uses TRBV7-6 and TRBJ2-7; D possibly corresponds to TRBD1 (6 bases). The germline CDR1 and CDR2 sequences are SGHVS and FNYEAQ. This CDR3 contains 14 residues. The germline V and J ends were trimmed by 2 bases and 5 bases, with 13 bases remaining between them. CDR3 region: CASSLRHRAHEQYF. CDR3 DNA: TGTGCCAGCAGCTTACGGCACAGGGCCCACGAGCAGTACTTC. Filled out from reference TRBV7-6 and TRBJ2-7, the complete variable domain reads GAGVSQSPRYKVTKRGQDVALRCDPISGHVSLYWYRQALGQGPEFLTYFNYEAQQDKSGLPNDRFSAERPEGSISTLTIQRTEQRDSAMYRCASSLRHRAHEQYFGPGTRLTVT.

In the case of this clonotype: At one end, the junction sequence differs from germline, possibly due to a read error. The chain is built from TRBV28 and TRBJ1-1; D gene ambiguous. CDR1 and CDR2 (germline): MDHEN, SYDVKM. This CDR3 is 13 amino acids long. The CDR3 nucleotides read TGTGCCAGCAGTTACGACCCACGACCTGACGCTTTCTTT. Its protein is CASSYDPRPDAFF.

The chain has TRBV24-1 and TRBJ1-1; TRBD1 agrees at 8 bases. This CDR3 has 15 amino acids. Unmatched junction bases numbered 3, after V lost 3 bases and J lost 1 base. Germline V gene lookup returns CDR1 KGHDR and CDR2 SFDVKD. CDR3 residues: CATSDAGTGNTEAFF. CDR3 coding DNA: TGTGCCACCAGTGATGCCGGGACAGGGAACACTGAAGCTTTCTTT.

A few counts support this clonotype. CDR3 loop: CASSGGSGMSSYEQYF. CDR3 coding DNA: TGTGCCAGCAGCGGTGGTAGCGGAATGAGCTCCTACGAGCAGTACTTC. The chain couples TRBV12-3 or TRBV12-4 to TRBJ2-7, with D possibly matching TRBD2 (6 bases). CDR3 length: 16 residues. The germline V and J ends were trimmed by 6 bases and 0 bases, with 18 bases remaining between them.

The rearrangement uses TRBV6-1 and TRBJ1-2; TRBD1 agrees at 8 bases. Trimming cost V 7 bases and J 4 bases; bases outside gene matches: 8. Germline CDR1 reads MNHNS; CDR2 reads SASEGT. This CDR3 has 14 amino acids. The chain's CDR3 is CASTPDRVGYGYTF. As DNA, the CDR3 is TGTGCCAGCACCCCGGACAGGGTCGGCTATGGCTACACCTTC.

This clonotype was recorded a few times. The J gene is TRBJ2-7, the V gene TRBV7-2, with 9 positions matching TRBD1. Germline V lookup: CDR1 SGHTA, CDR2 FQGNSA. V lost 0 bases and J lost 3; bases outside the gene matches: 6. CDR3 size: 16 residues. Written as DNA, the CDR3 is TGTGCCAGCAGCTTAGCCGGGACAGGGAGCCTCTACGAGCAGTACTTC. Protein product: CASSLAGTGSLYEQYF.

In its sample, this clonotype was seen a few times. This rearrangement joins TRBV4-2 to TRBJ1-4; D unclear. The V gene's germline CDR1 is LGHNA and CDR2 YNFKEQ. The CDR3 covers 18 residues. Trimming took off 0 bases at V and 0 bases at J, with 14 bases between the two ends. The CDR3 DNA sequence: TGTGCCAGCAGCCAAGATATAGGCCGAATTGCAACTAATGAAAAACTGTTTTTT. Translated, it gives CASSQDIGRIATNEKLFF.

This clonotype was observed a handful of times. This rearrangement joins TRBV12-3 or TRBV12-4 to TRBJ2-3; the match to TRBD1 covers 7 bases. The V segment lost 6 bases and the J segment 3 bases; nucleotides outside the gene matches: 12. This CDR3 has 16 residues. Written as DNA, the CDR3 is TGTGCCAGCAGCCCGTCGGGACAGCGAAGGACAGATACGCAGTATTTT. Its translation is CASSPSGQRRTDTQYF.

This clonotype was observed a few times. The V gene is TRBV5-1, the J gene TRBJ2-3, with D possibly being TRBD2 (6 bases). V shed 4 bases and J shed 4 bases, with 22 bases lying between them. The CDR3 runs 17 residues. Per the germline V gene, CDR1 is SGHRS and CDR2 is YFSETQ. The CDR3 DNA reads TGCGCCAGCAGCATCGGGACTTCATCGAGGGCCGCAGATACGCAGTATTTT. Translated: CASSIGTSSRAADTQYF.

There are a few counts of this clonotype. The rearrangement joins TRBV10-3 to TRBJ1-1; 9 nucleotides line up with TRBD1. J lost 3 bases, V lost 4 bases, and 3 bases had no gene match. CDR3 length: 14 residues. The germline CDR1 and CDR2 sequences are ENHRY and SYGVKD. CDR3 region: CAISGDRVDTEAFF. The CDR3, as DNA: TGTGCCATCAGTGGGGACAGGGTGGACACTGAAGCTTTCTTT.

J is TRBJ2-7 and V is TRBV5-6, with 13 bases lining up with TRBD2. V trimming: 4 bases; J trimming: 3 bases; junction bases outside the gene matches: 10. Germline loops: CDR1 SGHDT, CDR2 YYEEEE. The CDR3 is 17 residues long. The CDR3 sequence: CASSPRRTSGGSYEQYF. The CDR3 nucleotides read TGTGCCAGCAGCCCCAGGAGGACTAGCGGGGGAAGCTACGAGCAGTACTTC.

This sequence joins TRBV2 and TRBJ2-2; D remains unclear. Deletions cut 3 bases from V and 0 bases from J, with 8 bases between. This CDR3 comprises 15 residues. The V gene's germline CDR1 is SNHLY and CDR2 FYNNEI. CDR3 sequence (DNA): TGTGCCAGCAGTGAGTTTGGGTCGAACACCGGGGAGCTGTTTTTT. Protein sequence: CASSEFGSNTGELFF.

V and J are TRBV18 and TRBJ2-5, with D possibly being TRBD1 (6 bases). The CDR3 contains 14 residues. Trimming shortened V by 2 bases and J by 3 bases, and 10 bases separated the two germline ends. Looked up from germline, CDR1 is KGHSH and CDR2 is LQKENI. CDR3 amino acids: CASSPMDRKETQYF. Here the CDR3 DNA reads TGTGCCAGCTCACCAATGGACAGAAAAGAGACCCAGTACTTC.